Each of the 18 T cell receptor beta chains below was sequenced from the same sample in a study of blood T cell repertoires in COVID-19. The method was immunoSEQ multiplex PCR; TCRdb's version includes in-frame clones alone and lacks a portion of them. The sample consists of around 210,000 clones, 70% to 90% of them appearing once. The specimen was peripheral blood. All receptors derive from a man aged 50-59 years with COVID-19, enrolled during active disease.

V is TRBV4-1 and J is TRBJ2-2; TRBD2 aligns across 12 bases. Trimming at V came to 0 bases and at J to 4 bases, leaving 6 bases not matched to a gene. CDR3 length equals 18 residues. Per the germline V gene, CDR1 is MGHRA and CDR2 is YSYEKL. The CDR3 region is CASSQEASGGAVTGELFF. The CDR3 bases are TGCGCCAGCAGCCAAGAGGCTAGCGGGGGGGCGGTCACCGGGGAGCTGTTTTTT.

The chain links TRBV5-5 to TRBJ1-6; TRBD1 is a possible D gene (6 bases). Germline V gene sequence: CDR1 SGHKS, CDR2 YYEKEE (reference sequence). This CDR3 is 14 amino acids long. V lost 1 base to trimming and J lost 7 bases, with 9 bases between them. The CDR3, as DNA: TGTGCCAGCAGCTTGTCAAGGGGGAATTCACCCCTCCACTTT. It specifies CASSLSRGNSPLHF.

Only one count was recorded for this clone. The V and J genes are TRBV15 and TRBJ1-6; unclear D gene. Germline CDR1 LNHNV, CDR2 YYDKDF (reference sequence). The germline V and J ends were trimmed by 0 bases and 8 bases, with 11 bases remaining between them. The length of the CDR3 is 15 residues. DNA for the CDR3: TGTGCCACCAGCAGAGATCTCAGGTTTGATTCACCCCTCCACTTT. Protein sequence: CATSRDLRFDSPLHF.

This chain's CDR3 is CASSNPVGGTHSTDTQYF. The CDR3 DNA follows: TGTGCCAGCAGTAATCCCGTGGGGGGGACGCATAGCACAGATACGCAGTATTTT. The chain links TRBV5-4 to TRBJ2-3; 7 bases align to TRBD2. CDR1 SGHNT and CDR2 YYREEE come from the germline V gene (reference sequence). The V segment lost 5 bases and the J segment 0 bases; nucleotides outside the gene matches: 15. The CDR3 has 18 amino acids.

This clone was counted a few times. The J gene is TRBJ1-6, the V gene TRBV7-2; possibly TRBD1 for D (5 bases). The CDR3 has 15 residues. V lost 0 bases and J 10 bases, leaving 13 bases between the germline ends. The germline V gene has CDR1 SGHTA and CDR2 FQGNSA. The CDR3 coding sequence is TGTGCCAGCAGCTTAGCGGGCAGGGTAGGCTCACCCCTCCACTTT. Translated, it gives CASSLAGRVGSPLHF.

The V gene is TRBV2, the J gene TRBJ2-7; possible D gene TRBD2, 6 bases. Germline-derived CDR1 and CDR2 are SNHLY and FYNNEI. V lost 10 bases, J lost 5 bases, and 21 bases lay in between. The CDR3 contains 14 residues. The CDR3: CATRMGWEEDEQYF. CDR3 coding DNA: TGTGCCACCCGAATGGGATGGGAGGAGGACGAGCAGTACTTC.

This clone was counted a single time. This chain uses TRBV7-8 with TRBJ2-7; D might be TRBD1 (5 bases). Germline CDR1 and CDR2: SGHVS and FQNEAQ. The V end was cut by 1 base, the J end by 4 bases, with 5 bases between. This CDR3 spans 12 amino acids. The CDR3 nucleotides read TGTGCCAGCAGCTTAGGACAGTACGAGCAGTACTTC. Translating gives CASSLGQYEQYF.

On this clone itself: Sequence at one end of the junction differs from germline and may be a read error. The V and J genes are TRBV10-3 and TRBJ2-2; 8 bases fit TRBD1. The CDR3 consists of 15 residues. Germline assignment: CDR1 ENHRY and CDR2 SYGVKD. CDR3 sequence (DNA): TGTGCCATCAGGGGGACAGGCCCGAACGCCGGGGAGCTGTTTTTT. This translates into CAIRGTGPNAGELFF.

The chain couples TRBV2 to TRBJ2-3; no clear D gene. The CDR3 contains 15 residues. Germline lookup yields CDR1 SNHLY and CDR2 FYNNEI. Trimming removed 5 bases from V and 1 base from J, with 13 bases in between. DNA of the CDR3: TGTGCCAGCAGTCTTACTAAGGCGGGCACAGATACGCAGTATTTT. It codes for CASSLTKAGTDTQYF.

The rearrangement joins TRBV13 to TRBJ2-3; D might be TRBD1 (5 bases). This CDR3 is 15 amino acids long. Trimming removed 0 bases at V and 5 bases at J, with 12 bases between. CDR1 and CDR2 (germline): PRHDT, FYEKMQ (reference sequence). The CDR3 DNA reads TGTGCCAGCAGCTTAGGGCAGGGAAAAAAAGATACGCAGTATTTT. The encoded protein is CASSLGQGKKDTQYF.

This chain connects TRBV3-1 (or the pseudogene TRBV3-2) to TRBJ1-5; 10 positions agree with TRBD1. The V gene's germline CDR1 is LGHDT and CDR2 YNNKEL (reference sequence). This CDR3 is 14 amino acids long. J lost 5 bases, V lost 3 bases, and 1 base had no gene match. The CDR3 DNA reads as TGTGCCAGCAGCCAGGACAGGGGGGATCAGCCCCAGCATTTT. Its translation is CASSQDRGDQPQHF.

With regard to this clone: The junction departs from the called germline gene at one end, perhaps through a read error. The CDR3 sequence is CASSPGLIQEPQYF. The CDR3 DNA is TGTGCCAGCAGCCCGGGACTTATTCAAGAGCCCCAGTACTTC. The chain carries TRBV7-6 and TRBJ2-5, with D possibly matching TRBD2 (6 bases). Germline-derived CDR1 and CDR2 are SGHVS and FNYEAQ. The CDR3 totals 14 residues.

The chain combines TRBV9 with TRBJ2-1; the match to TRBD2 covers 9 bases. The length of the CDR3 is 18 residues. Per the germline V gene, CDR1 is SGDLS and CDR2 is YYNGEE. V dropped 0 bases and J dropped 11; count of bases not matched to a gene: 18. For the CDR3, the DNA is TGTGCCAGCAGCGTAGAAGAGGCGGGGGGGCCCCTTTTCGATAAGCAGTTCTTC. As protein: CASSVEEAGGPLFDKQFF.

The gene calls are TRBV11-2 and TRBJ2-3; a possible D gene is TRBD2 (6 bases). CDR3 length: 14 residues. Germline V CDR1 and CDR2: SGHAT, FQNNGV. Trimming pared 6 bases from V and 5 bases from J, leaving 15 bases between. The CDR3 sequence is CASRRGGVEDTQYF. The CDR3 nucleotides read TGTGCCAGCAGGCGGGGCGGGGTTGAAGATACGCAGTATTTT.

The V and J genes are TRBV30 and TRBJ1-4; weak D call: TRBD1 (5 bases). Looked up from germline, CDR1 is GTSNPN and CDR2 is SVGIG (reference sequence). The CDR3 totals 17 residues. Trimming removed 5 bases at V and 1 base at J, with 20 bases between. In DNA, the CDR3 is TGTGCCTGGGACGCCAAATGGGGGGAACAAACTAATGAAAAACTGTTTTTT. It is translated as CAWDAKWGEQTNEKLFF.

The J gene is TRBJ2-2, the V gene TRBV3-1 (or the pseudogene TRBV3-2); 9 bases agree with TRBD1. The trim removed 3 bases at V and 6 bases at J, leaving 5 bases unmatched. Germline V gives CDR1 LGHDT, CDR2 YNNKEL (reference sequence). The CDR3 has 15 residues. CDR3 coding DNA: TGTGCCAGCAGCCATGGGACAGGGTTTGCCGGGGAGCTGTTTTTT. Encoded protein: CASSHGTGFAGELFF.

V and J are TRBV11-2 and TRBJ1-2; no firm D call. Germline CDR1 reads SGHAT; CDR2 reads FQNNGV. V gave up 1 base and J gave up 8 bases, with 11 bases separating them. The CDR3 consists of 13 residues. The CDR3: CASSLGIRSGYTF. CDR3 DNA: TGTGCCAGCAGCTTAGGAATCCGGAGCGGCTACACCTTC. Combining the CDR3 with reference TRBV11-2 and TRBJ1-2 gives the whole variable domain EAGVAQSPRYKIIEKRQSVAFWCNPISGHATLYWYQQILGQGPKLLIQFQNNGVVDDSQLPKDRFSAERLKGVDSTLKIQPAKLEDSAVYLCASSLGIRSGYTFGSGTRLTVV.

This rearrangement joins TRBV6-5 to TRBJ2-5, with 8 positions matching TRBD2. The CDR3 runs 15 residues. Germline values: CDR1 MNHEY, CDR2 SVGAGI. V gave up 6 bases and J gave up 4 bases; unmatched junction bases: 10. CDR3 DNA sequence: TGTGCCAGCAGCTTCTCCCCCCGGGGGGGAGAGACCCAGTACTTC. As protein: CASSFSPRGGETQYF.